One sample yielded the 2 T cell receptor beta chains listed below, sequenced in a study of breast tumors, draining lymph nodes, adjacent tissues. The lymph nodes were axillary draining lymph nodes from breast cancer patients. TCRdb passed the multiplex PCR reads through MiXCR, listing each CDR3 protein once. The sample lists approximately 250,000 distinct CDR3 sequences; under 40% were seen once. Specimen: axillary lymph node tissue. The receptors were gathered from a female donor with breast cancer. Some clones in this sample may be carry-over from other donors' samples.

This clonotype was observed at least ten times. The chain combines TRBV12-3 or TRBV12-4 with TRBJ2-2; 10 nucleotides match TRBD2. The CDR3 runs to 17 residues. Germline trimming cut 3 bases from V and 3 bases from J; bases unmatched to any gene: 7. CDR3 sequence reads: CASSFLAGVKDTGELFF. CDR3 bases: TGTGCCAGCAGTTTTCTAGCGGGAGTGAAGGACACCGGGGAGCTGTTTTTT.

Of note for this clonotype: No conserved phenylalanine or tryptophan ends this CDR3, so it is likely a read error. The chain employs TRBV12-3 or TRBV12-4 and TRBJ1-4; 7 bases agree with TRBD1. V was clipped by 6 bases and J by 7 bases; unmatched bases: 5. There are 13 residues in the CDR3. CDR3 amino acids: CASRDRATEKLFS. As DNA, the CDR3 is TGTGCCAGCAGAGACAGGGCGACTGAAAAACTGTTTTCT.